The clone carrying this T cell receptor beta chain appeared a single time. This entry is derived from a study of blood T cell repertoires in COVID-19. Study summary: COVID-19 samples from acute and convalescent phases originated in the United States, Italy and Spain.

Per the original data handling: The assay estimated nucleated cells by amplifying reference gene primers. Using immunoSEQ multiplex PCR, the repertoire was profiled, and TCRdb retains in-frame clones only, with some absent. That table is the source of V, J and clone size, and D and trimming were worked out from the DNA. The sample gives fewer than 200,000 clones, 84% of which show up once; 7.7% is in the top ten. Source material: peripheral blood. The clonotype comes from a man aged 35-49 years who had recovered from COVID-19.

The CDR3 is CASSLLAAQETQYF. DNA of the CDR3: TGTGCCAGCAGCCTACTAGCGGCCCAAGAGACCCAGTACTTC. The chain joins TRBV3-1 (or the pseudogene TRBV3-2) to TRBJ2-5; 8 bases align to TRBD2. Germline values: CDR1 LGHDT, CDR2 YNNKEL (reference sequence). The CDR3 has 14 residues. J lost 1 base, V lost 4 bases, and 2 bases had no gene match.